This is a list of T cell receptor beta chains from one sample in a study of T cell clonotyping in hematopoietic cell transplantation. Data came from immunoSEQ multiplex PCR; TCRdb stores just in-frame clones and leaves some out. The table includes tens of thousands of clones, around 90% detected once. The sample in question was peripheral blood mononuclear cells, obtained before stem cell transplant. The origin of the receptors is a young man with biphenotypic leukemia. Some clones in this sample may be carry-over from other donors' samples. Each CDR3 is given with its conserved first and last residue. The order of the fields is V gene, J gene, D gene, CDR3 protein, CDR3 DNA. A D gene is named only where the DNA matches it firmly.

V: TRBV9; J: TRBJ2-1; D: -; CDR3: CASSPRPGFKKQFF; DNA: TGTGCCAGCAGCCCTAGGCCAGGGTTCAAAAAGCAGTTCTTC
V: TRBV29-1; J: TRBJ2-3; D: -; CDR3: CSVEGGATDTQYF; DNA: TGCAGCGTTGAGGGGGGAGCAACAGATACGCAGTATTTT
V: TRBV29-1; J: TRBJ2-7; D: TRBD1; CDR3: CSVEPGQGGYEQYF; DNA: TGCAGCGTCGAACCGGGACAGGGAGGTTACGAGCAGTACTTC
V: TRBV19; J: TRBJ2-3; D: -; CDR3: CASSSLTDTQYF; DNA: TGTGCCAGTAGTTCCCTCACAGATACGCAGTATTTT
V: TRBV2; J: TRBJ1-4; D: -; CDR3: CASSEGKVNNEKLFF; DNA: TGTGCCAGCAGTGAAGGGAAAGTAAACAATGAAAAACTGTTTTTT
V: TRBV6-5; J: TRBJ1-2; D: -; CDR3: CASSYDLDANYGYTF; DNA: TGTGCCAGCAGTTACGACCTGGACGCGAACTATGGCTACACCTTC
V: TRBV7-9; J: TRBJ2-1; D: TRBD2; CDR3: CASRREIYNEQFF; DNA: TGTGCCAGCAGGCGGGAGATATACAATGAGCAGTTCTTC
V: TRBV30; J: TRBJ2-1; D: -; CDR3: CAWSYTSLQEQFF; DNA: TGTGCCTGGAGTTATACTAGTCTTCAGGAGCAGTTCTTC
V: TRBV7-2; J: TRBJ2-4; D: -; CDR3: CASSPQNIQYF; DNA: TGTGCCAGCAGCCCCCAAAACATTCAGTACTTC
V: TRBV19; J: TRBJ2-7; D: -; CDR3: CASSIDLFSYEQYF; DNA: TGTGCCAGTAGTATAGATCTGTTTTCCTACGAGCAGTACTTC
V: TRBV6-5; J: TRBJ2-3; D: TRBD2; CDR3: CASSYSSGEYTDTQYF; DNA: TGTGCCAGCAGTTACAGCAGCGGGGAATACACAGATACGCAGTATTTT